Following are 5 T cell receptor beta chains from one sample sequenced in a study of blood T cell repertoires in COVID-19. The repertoire was sequenced with immunoSEQ multiplex PCR; TCRdb's copy has only in-frame clones and lacks some. The sample lists 300,000 to 350,000 clones, 90% occurring once. Specimen: PBMCs or T cells enriched from blood (not recorded which). The receptors stem from a young woman with acute COVID-19.

The chain joins TRBV11-3 to TRBJ2-7; TRBD1 matches 11 bases. The ends lost 7 bases at V and 0 bases at J; junction bases unmatched: 14. The CDR3 has 18 residues. Germline CDR1 SGHNT, CDR2 YENEEA. The CDR3 loop is CASTYRDRGAQFSYEQYF. DNA of the CDR3: TGTGCCAGCACCTACCGGGACAGGGGGGCTCAGTTCTCCTACGAGCAGTACTTC.

This clone showed up just once. The gene calls are TRBV6-5 and TRBJ2-2; the match to TRBD1 covers 10 bases. CDR3 length: 14 amino acids. Germline trimming cut 8 bases from V and 6 bases from J; bases unmatched to any gene: 6. Germline V lookup: CDR1 MNHEY, CDR2 SVGAGI. For the CDR3, the DNA is TGTGCCAGCGGGGGACAGGGGATACCCGGGGAGCTGTTTTTT. It encodes CASGGQGIPGELFF.

V usage is TRBV6-5 and J usage is TRBJ1-1; 7 bases line up with TRBD1. V dropped 4 bases and J dropped 3; count of bases not matched to a gene: 8. Germline V gene data show CDR1 as MNHEY and CDR2 as SVGAGI. This CDR3 has 15 amino acids. This CDR3 is CASSWQGDSYTEAFF. CDR3 in DNA: TGTGCCAGCAGTTGGCAGGGGGATTCTTACACTGAAGCTTTCTTT.

The chain employs TRBV6-5 and TRBJ2-3; TRBD2 aligns across 8 bases. CDR3 length equals 15 residues. Unmatched junction bases numbered 4, after V lost 4 bases and J lost 1 base. CDR1 and CDR2 from the germline V gene are MNHEY and SVGAGI. The CDR3 bases are TGTGCCAGCAGTTTAGGACTAGCTGGCACAGATACGCAGTATTTT. This gives the protein CASSLGLAGTDTQYF.

The chain has TRBV27 and TRBJ1-2, with TRBD1 matching 7 bases. The trim removed 5 bases at V and 4 bases at J, leaving 7 bases unmatched. Germline lookup yields CDR1 MNHEY and CDR2 SMNVEV (reference sequence). CDR3 length equals 14 residues. CDR3: CASSPLTGAYGYTF. For the CDR3, the DNA is TGTGCCAGCAGTCCCCTCACAGGGGCCTATGGCTACACCTTC.